Listed below are T cell receptor beta chains from one sample, sequenced in a study of blood T cell repertoires in COVID-19. Libraries were prepared by immunoSEQ multiplex PCR; TCRdb keeps only in-frame clonotypes and omits some of them. The sample includes approximately 500,000 clones, approximately 92% of them seen just once. Specimen: peripheral blood. The receptors come from a man aged 18 to 29 with COVID-19, enrolled during active disease. Both conserved end residues are part of each CDR3. D genes are given only for firm matches.

TRBV14,.,TRBJ1-2,TGTGCCAGCAGCCAAGTATTTAACTATGGCTACACCTTC,CASSQVFNYGYTF
TRBV5-1,TRBD1,TRBJ2-5,TGCGCCAGCAGGGGACAGGCGGCCCAGTACTTC,CASRGQAAQYF
TRBV3-1/TRBV3-2,TRBD2,TRBJ2-3,TGTGCCAGCAGCCAAGATAGAGGCGGGAGGGTGCGGGATACGCAGTATTTT,CASSQDRGGRVRDTQYF
TRBV2,TRBD2,TRBJ2-3,TGTGCCAGCAGGGGGGGACTAGCAACAGATACGCAGTATTTT,CASRGGLATDTQYF
TRBV18,TRBD1,TRBJ2-3,TGTGCCAGCTCGCAGGGACAGGGGTCCACAGATACGCAGTATTTT,CASSQGQGSTDTQYF
TRBV7-8,.,TRBJ1-1,TGTGCCAGCAGCTTAAAGTGGGACATGAACACTGAAGCTTTCTTT,CASSLKWDMNTEAFF
TRBV10-1,.,TRBJ1-1,TGCGCCAGCAGTGGTGACTTGAACACTGAAGCTTTCTTT,CASSGDLNTEAFF
TRBV2,.,TRBJ1-6,TGTGCCAGCACCAGGGAGGGTTCACCCCTCCACTTT,CASTREGSPLHF
TRBV3-1/TRBV3-2,.,TRBJ1-4,TGTGCCACCGAAAGCGGGGGGGGTGAAAAACTGTTTTTT,CATESGGGEKLFF
TRBV19,TRBD2,TRBJ2-7,TGTGCCAGTCGACAATTTAGCGGGGGGTTGTACGAGCAGTACTTC,CASRQFSGGLYEQYF
TRBV21-1,.,TRBJ1-5,TGTGCCAGACGTGACAGGAATCAGCCCCAGCATTTT,CARRDRNQPQHF
TRBV4-2,.,TRBJ2-1,TGTGCCAGCAGCCAAGACGGGGCGGGAACCTACAATGAGCAGTTCTTC,CASSQDGAGTYNEQFF